This record looks at one T cell receptor (beta chain) sequence and its context. The sample is drawn from a study of control samples from healthy donors and cancer patients. TCRdb's copy holds only in-frame clones and misses some; the assay was immunoSEQ multiplex PCR. The profile shows about 140,000 clones, around 90% of them singletons. Sequencing was carried out using blood. The receptor was isolated from a man between 18 and 35 years old in good health.

CDR3 sequence: CASRQSTDTQYF. The CDR3, as DNA: TGTGCCAGCAGACAAAGCACAGATACGCAGTATTTT. The genes are TRBV6-5 and TRBJ2-3; D ambiguous. Trimming pared 6 bases from V and 0 bases from J, leaving 4 bases between. This CDR3 region has 12 residues. Germline assignment: CDR1 MNHEY and CDR2 SVGAGI.